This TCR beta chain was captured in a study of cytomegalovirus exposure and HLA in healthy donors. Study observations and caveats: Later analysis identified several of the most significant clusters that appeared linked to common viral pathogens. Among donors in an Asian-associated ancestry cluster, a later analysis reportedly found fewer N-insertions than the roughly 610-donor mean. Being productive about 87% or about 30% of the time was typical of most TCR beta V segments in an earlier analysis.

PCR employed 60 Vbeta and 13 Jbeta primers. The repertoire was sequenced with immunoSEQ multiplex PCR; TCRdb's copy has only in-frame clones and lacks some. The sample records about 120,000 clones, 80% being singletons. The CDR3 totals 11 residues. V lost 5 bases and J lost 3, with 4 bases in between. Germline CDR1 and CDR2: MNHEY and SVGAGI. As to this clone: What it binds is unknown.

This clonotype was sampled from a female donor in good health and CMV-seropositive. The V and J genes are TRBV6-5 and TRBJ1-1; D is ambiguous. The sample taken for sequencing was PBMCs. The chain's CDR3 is CASSTYTEAFF. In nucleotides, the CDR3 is TGTGCCAGCAGTACTTACACTGAAGCTTTCTTT.